This TCR beta chain was sequenced in a study of control samples from healthy donors and cancer patients. Generated by immunoSEQ multiplex PCR, the TCRdb table keeps only in-frame clones and is missing some. Of 74,000 or so clones listed, roughly 90% were seen once; the top ten hold about 7.1%. In its sample, this clone was seen once. The receptor was isolated from a man aged 50 to 59 in good health. The sample taken for sequencing was blood.

The CDR3: CASSRDGNTGELFF. In DNA, the CDR3 is TGTGCCAGCAGTCGGGACGGGAACACCGGGGAGCTGTTTTTT. The chain joins TRBV6-5 to TRBJ2-2, with D perhaps given as TRBD1 or TRBD2 (5 bases each). Trimming took 5 bases from V and 1 from J, leaving 8 bases between them. CDR3 size: 14 residues. CDR1 is MNHEY, CDR2 SVGAGI, per germline.